This TCR beta chain was identified in a study of cytomegalovirus exposure and HLA in healthy donors. Findings and limits, study-wide: On later analysis, the bulk of CMV-associated TCR beta chains appeared to be HLA-restricted.

PCR amplification relied on 60 Vbeta primers (plus 13 Jbeta primers). TCRdb's table, derived via immunoSEQ multiplex PCR, lists solely in-frame clones and lacks some. The sample includes roughly 120,000 clones, over 70% seen only once; the top ten take about 2.8%. As to this clone: No antigen is known for it.

The CDR3 consists of 16 residues. Germline CDR1 KGHSH, CDR2 LQKENI. V lost 3 bases and J lost 7; bases outside the gene matches: 12. The TCR was taken from a woman aged 40 to 50 in good health and CMV-seropositive. The sequenced sample was PBMCs. The rearrangement links TRBV18 to TRBJ1-3; 7 bases align to TRBD1. The chain's CDR3 is CASSPSKQGLQNTIYF. Here the CDR3 DNA reads TGTGCCAGCTCACCGTCTAAACAGGGGCTACAGAACACCATATATTTT.